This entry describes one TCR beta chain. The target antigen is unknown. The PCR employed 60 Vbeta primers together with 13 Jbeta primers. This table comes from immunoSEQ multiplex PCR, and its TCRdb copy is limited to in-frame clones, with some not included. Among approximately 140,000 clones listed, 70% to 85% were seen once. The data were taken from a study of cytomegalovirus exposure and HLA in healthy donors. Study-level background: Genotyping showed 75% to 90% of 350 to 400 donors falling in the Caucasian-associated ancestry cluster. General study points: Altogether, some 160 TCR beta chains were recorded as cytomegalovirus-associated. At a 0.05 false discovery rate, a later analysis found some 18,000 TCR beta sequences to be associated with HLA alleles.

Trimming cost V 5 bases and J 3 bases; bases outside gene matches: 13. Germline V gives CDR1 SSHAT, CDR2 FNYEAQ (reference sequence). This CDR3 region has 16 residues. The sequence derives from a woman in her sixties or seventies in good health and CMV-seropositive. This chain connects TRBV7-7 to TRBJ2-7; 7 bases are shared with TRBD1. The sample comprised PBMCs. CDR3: CASSDTGTVPIYEQYF. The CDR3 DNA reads TGTGCCAGCAGCGATACCGGGACAGTCCCCATCTACGAGCAGTACTTC. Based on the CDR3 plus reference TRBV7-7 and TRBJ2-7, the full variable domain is GAGVSQSPRYKVTKRGQDVTLRCDPISSHATLYWYQQALGQGPEFLTYFNYEAQPDKSGLPSDRFSAERPEGSISTLTIQRTEQRDSAMYRCASSDTGTVPIYEQYFGPGTRLTVT.